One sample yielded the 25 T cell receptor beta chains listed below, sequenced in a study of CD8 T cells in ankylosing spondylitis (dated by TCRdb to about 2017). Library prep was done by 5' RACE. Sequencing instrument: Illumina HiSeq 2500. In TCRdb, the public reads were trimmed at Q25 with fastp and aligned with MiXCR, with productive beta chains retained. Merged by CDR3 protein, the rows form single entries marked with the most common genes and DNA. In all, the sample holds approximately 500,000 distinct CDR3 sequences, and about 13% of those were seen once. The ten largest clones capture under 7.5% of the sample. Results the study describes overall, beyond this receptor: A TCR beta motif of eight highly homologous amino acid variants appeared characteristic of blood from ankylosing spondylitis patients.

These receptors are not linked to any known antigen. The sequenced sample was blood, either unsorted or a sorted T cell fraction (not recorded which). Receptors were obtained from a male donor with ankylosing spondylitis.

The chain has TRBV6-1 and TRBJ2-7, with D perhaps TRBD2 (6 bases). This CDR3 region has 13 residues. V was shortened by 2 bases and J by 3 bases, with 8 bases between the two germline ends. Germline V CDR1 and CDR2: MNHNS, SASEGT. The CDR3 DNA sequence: TGTGCCAGCAGTGAATGGACTAACTACGAGCAGTACGTC. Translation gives CASSEWTNYEQYV.

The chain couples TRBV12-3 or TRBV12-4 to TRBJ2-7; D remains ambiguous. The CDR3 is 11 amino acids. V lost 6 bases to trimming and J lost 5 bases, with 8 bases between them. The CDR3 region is CASRGRHEQYF. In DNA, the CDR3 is TGTGCCAGCAGAGGCCGCCACGAGCAGTACTTC.

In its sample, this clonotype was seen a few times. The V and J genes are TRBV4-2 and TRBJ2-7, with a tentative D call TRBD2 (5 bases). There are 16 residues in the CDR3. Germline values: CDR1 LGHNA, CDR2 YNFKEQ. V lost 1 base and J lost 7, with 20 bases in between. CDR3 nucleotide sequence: TGTGCCAGCAGCCAAGCCACGGCACGGGAATGGGGTGAGCAGTACTTC. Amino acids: CASSQATAREWGEQYF.

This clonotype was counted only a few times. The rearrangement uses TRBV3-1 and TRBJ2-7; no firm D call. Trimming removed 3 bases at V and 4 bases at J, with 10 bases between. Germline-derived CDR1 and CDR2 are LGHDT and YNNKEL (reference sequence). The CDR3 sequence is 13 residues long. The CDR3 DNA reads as TGTGCCAGCAGCCACGCTTCCCCTTACGAGCAGTACTTC. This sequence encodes CASSHASPYEQYF.

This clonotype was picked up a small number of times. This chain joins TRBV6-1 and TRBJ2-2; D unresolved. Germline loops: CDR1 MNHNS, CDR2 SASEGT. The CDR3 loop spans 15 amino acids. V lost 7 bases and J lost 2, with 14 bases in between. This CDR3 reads CASTLGRRNTGELFF. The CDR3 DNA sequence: TGTGCCAGCACCCTTGGGCGGAGAAACACCGGGGAGCTGTTTTTT.

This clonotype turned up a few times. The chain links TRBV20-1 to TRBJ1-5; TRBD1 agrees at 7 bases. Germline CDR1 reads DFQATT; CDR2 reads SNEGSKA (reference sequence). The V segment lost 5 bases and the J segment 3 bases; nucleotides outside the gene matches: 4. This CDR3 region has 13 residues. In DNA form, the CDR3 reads TGCAGTGCTCTTACAGGGGACAATCAGCCCCAGCATTTT. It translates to CSALTGDNQPQHF.

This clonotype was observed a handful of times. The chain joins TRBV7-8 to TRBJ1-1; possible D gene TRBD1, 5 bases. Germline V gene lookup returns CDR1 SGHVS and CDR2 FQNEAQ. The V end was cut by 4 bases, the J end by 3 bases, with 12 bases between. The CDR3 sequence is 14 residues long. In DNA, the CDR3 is TGTGCCAGCAGCTCGAGAGGGGAGTACACTGAAGCTTTCTTT. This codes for CASSSRGEYTEAFF. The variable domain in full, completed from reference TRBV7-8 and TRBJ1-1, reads GAGVSQSPRYKVAKRGQDVALRCDPISGHVSLFWYQQALGQGPEFLTYFQNEAQLDKSGLPSDRFFAERPEGSVSTLKIQRTQQEDSAVYLCASSSRGEYTEAFFGQGTRLTVV.

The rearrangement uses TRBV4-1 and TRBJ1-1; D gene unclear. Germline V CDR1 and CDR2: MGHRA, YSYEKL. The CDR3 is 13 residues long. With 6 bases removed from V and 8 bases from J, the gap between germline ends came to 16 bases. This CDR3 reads CASRYGPTEEAFF. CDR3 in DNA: TGCGCCAGCAGATATGGGCCAACCGAGGAAGCTTTCTTT.

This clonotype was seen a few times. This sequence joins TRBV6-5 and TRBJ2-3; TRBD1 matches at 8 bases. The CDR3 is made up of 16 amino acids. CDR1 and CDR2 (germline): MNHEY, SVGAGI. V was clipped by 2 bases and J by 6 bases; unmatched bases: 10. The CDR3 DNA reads TGTGCCAGCAGTTACCATCATGGACAGGGCATGGATACGCAGTATTTT. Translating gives CASSYHHGQGMDTQYF.

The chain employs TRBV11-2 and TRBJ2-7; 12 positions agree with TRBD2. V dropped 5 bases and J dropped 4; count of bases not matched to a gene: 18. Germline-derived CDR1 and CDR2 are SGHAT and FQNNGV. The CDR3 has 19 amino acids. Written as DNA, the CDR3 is TGTGCCAGCAGCCCCTTATCTCGACTAGCGGGAGCGGACTCGTACGAGCAGTACTTC. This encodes CASSPLSRLAGADSYEQYF.

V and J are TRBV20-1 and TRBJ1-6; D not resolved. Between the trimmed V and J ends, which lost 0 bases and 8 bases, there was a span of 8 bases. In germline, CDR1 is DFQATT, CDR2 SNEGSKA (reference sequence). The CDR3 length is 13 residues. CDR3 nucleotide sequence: TGCAGTGCTAGAGATTCGGCCGATTCACCCCTCCACTTT. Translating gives CSARDSADSPLHF.

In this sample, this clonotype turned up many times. CDR3 protein: CASSNDWDSYEQYF. The CDR3, as DNA: TGTGCCAGCAGCAACGACTGGGACTCCTACGAGCAGTACTTC. This rearrangement joins TRBV12-3 or TRBV12-4 to TRBJ2-7; D is unclear. V dropped 6 bases and J dropped 0 bases, with 12 bases sitting between them. This CDR3 contains 14 residues.

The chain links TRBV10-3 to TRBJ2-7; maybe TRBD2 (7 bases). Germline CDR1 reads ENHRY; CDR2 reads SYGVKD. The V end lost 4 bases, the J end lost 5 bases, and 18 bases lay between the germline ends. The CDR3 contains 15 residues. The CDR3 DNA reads TGTGCCATCAGTGCCCTGGGGGCGGGAGTTGACGAGCAGTACGTC. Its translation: CAISALGAGVDEQYV.

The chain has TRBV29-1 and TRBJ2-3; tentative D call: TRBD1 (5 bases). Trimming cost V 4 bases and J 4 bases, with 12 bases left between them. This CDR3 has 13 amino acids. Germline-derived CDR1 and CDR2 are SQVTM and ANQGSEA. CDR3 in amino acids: CSVAQGRADTQYF. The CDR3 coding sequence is TGCAGCGTTGCTCAGGGTCGCGCAGATACGCAGTATTTT.

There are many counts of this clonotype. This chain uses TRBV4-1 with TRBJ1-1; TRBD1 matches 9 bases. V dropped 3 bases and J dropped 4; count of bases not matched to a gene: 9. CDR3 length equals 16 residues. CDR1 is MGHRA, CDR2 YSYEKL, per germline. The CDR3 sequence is CASSHDWTGVGTEAFF. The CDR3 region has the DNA TGCGCCAGCAGCCATGACTGGACAGGGGTGGGCACTGAAGCTTTCTTT.

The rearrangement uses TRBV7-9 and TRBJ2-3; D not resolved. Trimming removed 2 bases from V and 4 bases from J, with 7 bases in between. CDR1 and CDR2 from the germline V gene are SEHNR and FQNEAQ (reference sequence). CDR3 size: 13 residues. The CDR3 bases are TGTGCCAGCAGCTTATTCGGCTCAGATACGCAGTATTTT. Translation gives CASSLFGSDTQYF.

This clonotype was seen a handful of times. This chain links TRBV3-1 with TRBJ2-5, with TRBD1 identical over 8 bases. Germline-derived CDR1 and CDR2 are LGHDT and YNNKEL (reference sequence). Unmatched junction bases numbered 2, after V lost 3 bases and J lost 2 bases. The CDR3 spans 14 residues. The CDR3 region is CASSHRTGQETQYF. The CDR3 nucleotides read TGTGCCAGCAGCCACAGGACAGGGCAAGAGACCCAGTACTTC.

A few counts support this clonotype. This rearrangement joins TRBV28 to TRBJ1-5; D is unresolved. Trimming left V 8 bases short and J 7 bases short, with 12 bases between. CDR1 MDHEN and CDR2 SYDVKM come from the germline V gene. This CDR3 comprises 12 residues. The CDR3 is CASRREGQPQHF. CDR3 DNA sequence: TGTGCCAGCCGACGGGAGGGACAGCCCCAGCATTTT. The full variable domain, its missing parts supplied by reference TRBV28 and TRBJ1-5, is DVKVTQSSRYLVKRTGEKVFLECVQDMDHENMFWYRQDPGLGLRLIYFSYDVKMKEKGDIPEGYSVSREKKERFSLILESASTNQTSMYLCASRREGQPQHFGDGTRLSIL.

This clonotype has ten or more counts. The CDR3 is CASSYKLPQGNQPQHF. The CDR3 DNA reads as TGTGCCAGCAGTTACAAACTCCCGCAAGGGAATCAGCCCCAGCATTTT. V usage is TRBV6-5 and J usage is TRBJ1-5; no clear D gene. Germline V CDR1 and CDR2: MNHEY, SVGAGI. This CDR3 comprises 16 residues. Trimming cost V 2 bases and J 4 bases, with 15 bases left between them.

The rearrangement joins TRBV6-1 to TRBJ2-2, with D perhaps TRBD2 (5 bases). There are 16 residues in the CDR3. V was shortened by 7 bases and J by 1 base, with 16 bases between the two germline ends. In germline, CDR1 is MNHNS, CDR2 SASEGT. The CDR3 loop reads CASTRIGEMNTGELFF. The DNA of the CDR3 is TGTGCCAGCACACGGATCGGGGAAATGAACACCGGGGAGCTGTTTTTT.

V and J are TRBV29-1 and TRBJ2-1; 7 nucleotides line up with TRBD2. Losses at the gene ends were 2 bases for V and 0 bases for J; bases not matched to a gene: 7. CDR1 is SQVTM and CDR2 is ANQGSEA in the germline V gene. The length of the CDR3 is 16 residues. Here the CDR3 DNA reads TGCAGCGTTGAAATTGGCGGGGGAGGCTCCTACAATGAGCAGTTCTTC. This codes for CSVEIGGGGSYNEQFF.

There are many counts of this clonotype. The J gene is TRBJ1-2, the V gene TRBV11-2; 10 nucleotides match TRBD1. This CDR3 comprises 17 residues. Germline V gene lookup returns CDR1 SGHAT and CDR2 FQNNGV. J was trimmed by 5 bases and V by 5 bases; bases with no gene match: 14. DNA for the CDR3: TGTGCCAGCAGCCCAGACAGGGGGCGCTTCGCTAGGTATGGCTACACCTTC. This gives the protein CASSPDRGRFARYGYTF.

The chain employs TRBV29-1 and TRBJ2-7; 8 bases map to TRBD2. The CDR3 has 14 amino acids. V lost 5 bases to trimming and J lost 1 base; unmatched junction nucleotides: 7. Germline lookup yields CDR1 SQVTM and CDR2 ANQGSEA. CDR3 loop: CSVKGASGSYEQYF. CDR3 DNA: TGCAGCGTTAAAGGGGCTAGCGGGTCCTACGAGCAGTACTTC.

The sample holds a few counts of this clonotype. CDR3 region: CASSGVVGVYEQYF. In nucleotides, the CDR3 is TGTGCCAGCAGTGGGGTGGTGGGGGTTTACGAGCAGTACTTC. The J gene is TRBJ2-7, the V gene TRBV25-1; D assignment may be TRBD1 or TRBD2 (5 bases each). The CDR3 is made up of 14 amino acids. Trimming shortened V by 4 bases and J by 4 bases, and 14 bases separated the two germline ends. CDR1 MGHDK and CDR2 SYGVNS come from the germline V gene.

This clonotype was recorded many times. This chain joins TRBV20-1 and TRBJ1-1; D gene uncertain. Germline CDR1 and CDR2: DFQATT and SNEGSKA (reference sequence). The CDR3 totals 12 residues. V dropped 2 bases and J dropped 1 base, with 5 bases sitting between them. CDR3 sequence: CSARLGNTEAFF. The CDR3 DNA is TGCAGTGCTAGATTGGGGAACACTGAAGCTTTCTTT.